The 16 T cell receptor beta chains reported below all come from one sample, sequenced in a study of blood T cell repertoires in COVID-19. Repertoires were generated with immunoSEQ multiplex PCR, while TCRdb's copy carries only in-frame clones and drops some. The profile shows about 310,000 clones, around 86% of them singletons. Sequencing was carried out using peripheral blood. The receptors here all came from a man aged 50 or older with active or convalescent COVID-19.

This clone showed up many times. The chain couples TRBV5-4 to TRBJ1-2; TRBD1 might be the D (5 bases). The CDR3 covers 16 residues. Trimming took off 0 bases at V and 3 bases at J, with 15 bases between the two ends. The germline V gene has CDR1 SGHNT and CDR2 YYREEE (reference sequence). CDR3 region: CASSLGIQGRDYGYTF. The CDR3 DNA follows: TGTGCCAGCAGCTTGGGTATCCAGGGTCGCGACTATGGCTACACCTTC. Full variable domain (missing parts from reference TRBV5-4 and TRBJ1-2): ETGVTQSPTHLIKTRGQQVTLRCSSQSGHNTVSWYQQALGQGPQFIFQYYREEENGRGNFPPRFSGLQFPNYSSELNVNALELDDSALYLCASSLGIQGRDYGYTFGSGTRLTVV.

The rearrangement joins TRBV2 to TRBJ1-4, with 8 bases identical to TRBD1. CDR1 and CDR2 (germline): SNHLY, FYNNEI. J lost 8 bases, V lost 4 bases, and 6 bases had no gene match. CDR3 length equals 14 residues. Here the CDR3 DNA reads TGTGCCAGCAGTGTGGTCAGGGGGCGAGAAAAACTGTTTTTT. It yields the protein CASSVVRGREKLFF.

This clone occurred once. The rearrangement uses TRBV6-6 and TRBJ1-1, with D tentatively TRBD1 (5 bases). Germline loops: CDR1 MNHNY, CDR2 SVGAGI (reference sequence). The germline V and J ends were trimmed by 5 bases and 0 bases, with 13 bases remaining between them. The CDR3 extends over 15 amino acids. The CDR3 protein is CASSPWTGVNTEAFF. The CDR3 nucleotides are TGTGCCAGCAGTCCCTGGACGGGGGTGAACACTGAAGCTTTCTTT.

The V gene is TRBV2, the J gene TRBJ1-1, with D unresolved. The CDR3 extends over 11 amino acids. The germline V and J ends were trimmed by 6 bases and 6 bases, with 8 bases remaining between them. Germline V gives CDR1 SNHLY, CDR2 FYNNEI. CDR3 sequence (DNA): TGTGCCAGCAGCCTTGACTCTGAAGCTTTCTTT. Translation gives CASSLDSEAFF.

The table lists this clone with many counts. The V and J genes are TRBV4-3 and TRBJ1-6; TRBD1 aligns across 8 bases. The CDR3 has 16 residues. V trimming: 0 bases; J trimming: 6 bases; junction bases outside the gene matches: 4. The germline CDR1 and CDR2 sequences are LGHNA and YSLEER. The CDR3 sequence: CASSQDLGQGNSPLHF. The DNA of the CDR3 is TGCGCCAGCAGCCAAGATTTAGGACAGGGTAATTCACCCCTCCACTTT.

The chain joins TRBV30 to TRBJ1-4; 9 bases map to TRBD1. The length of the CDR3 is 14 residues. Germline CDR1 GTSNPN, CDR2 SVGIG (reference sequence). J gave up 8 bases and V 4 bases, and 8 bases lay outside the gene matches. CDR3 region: CAWMMTGGVEKLFF. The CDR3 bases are TGTGCCTGGATGATGACAGGGGGGGTAGAAAAACTGTTTTTT.

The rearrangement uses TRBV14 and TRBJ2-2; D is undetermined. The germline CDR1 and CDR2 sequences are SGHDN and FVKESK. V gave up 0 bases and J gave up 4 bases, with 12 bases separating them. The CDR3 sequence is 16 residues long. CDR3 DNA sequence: TGTGCCAGCAGCCAAGACCCGACTGAGGTCACCGGGGAGCTGTTTTTT. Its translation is CASSQDPTEVTGELFF.

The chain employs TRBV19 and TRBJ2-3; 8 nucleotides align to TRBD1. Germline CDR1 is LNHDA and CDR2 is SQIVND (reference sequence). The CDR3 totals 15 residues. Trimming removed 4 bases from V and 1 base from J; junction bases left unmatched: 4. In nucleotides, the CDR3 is TGTGCCAGTAGTACCAGGACAGGGCGCACAGATACGCAGTATTTT. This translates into CASSTRTGRTDTQYF.

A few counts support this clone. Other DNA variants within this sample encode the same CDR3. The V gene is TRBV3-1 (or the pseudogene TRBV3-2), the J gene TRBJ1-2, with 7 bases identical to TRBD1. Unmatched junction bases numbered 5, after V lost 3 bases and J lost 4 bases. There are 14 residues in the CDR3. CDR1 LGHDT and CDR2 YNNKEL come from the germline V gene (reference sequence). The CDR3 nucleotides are TGTGCCAGCAGCCAGCGGGACAGAGTCTATGGCTACACCTTC. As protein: CASSQRDRVYGYTF.

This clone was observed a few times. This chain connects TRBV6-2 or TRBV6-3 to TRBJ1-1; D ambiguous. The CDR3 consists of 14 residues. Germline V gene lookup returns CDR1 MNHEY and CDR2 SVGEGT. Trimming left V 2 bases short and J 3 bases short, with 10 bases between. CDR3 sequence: CASSYALADTEAFF. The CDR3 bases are TGTGCCAGCAGTTACGCTCTCGCGGACACTGAAGCTTTCTTT.

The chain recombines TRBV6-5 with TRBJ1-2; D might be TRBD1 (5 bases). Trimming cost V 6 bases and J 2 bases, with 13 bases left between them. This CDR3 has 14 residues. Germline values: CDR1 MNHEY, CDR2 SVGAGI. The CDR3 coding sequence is TGTGCCAGCAGGAAAGTGGACACGAACTATGGCTACACCTTC. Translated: CASRKVDTNYGYTF.

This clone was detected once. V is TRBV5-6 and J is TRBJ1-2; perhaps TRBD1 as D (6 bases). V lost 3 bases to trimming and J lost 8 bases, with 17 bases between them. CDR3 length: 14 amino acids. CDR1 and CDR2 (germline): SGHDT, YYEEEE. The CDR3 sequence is CASSSVQGSRGYTF. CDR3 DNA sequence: TGTGCCAGCAGCTCTGTACAGGGCTCACGGGGCTACACCTTC.

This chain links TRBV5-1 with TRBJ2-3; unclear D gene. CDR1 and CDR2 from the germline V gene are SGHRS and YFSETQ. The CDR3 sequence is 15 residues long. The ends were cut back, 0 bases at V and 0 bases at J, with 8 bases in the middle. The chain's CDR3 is CASSLVSRSTDTQYF. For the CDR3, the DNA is TGCGCCAGCAGCTTGGTTTCTCGGAGCACAGATACGCAGTATTTT.

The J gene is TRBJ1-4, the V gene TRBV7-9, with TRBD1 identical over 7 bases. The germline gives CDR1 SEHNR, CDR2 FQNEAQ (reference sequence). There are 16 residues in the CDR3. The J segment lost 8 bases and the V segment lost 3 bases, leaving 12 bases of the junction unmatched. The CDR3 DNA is TGTGCCAGCAGCTTGATACAAGGGGGCGCGCGAGAAAAACTGTTTTTT. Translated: CASSLIQGGAREKLFF.

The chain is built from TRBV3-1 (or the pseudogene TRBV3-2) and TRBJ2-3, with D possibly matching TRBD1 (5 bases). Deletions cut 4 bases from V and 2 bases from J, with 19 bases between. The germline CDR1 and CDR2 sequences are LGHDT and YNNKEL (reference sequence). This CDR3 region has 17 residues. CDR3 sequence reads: CASSLTTAPESTDTQYF. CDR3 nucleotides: TGTGCCAGCAGCCTTACGACAGCGCCAGAATCCACAGATACGCAGTATTTT.

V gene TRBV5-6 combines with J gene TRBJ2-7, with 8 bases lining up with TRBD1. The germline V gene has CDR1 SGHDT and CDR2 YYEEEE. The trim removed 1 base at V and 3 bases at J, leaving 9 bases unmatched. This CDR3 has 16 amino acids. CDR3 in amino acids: CASSLRTGNRVYEQYF. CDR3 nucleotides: TGTGCCAGCAGCTTGCGGACAGGGAATAGAGTCTACGAGCAGTACTTC.